Presented here are 3 T cell receptor beta chains from one specimen sequenced in a study of blood T cells in healthy people across ages. Sample-barcoded 5' priming and a J-beta primer mix drove a second PCR of about 6 to 12 cycles. MiXCR was run by TCRdb on the 5' RACE reads, yielding one entry per CDR3 protein. The sample includes about 670,000 distinct CDR3 sequences, 40% to 65% of them seen just once. The sequenced sample consisted of blood. These receptors were taken from a woman of 80 years or more in good health.

This clonotype was detected a few times. The chain couples TRBV27 to TRBJ1-4; tentatively, D is TRBD1 (6 bases). The ends were cut back, 0 bases at V and 6 bases at J, with 17 bases in the middle. The CDR3 has 17 residues. Germline V gives CDR1 MNHEY, CDR2 SMNVEV (reference sequence). Written as DNA, the CDR3 is TGTGCCAGCAGTTTATCACTAGACAGGATGAGTGATGAAAAACTGTTTTTT. Its protein product is CASSLSLDRMSDEKLFF.

In this sample, this clonotype turned up a few times. A read error may explain this, as a much larger clone is one base away. This chain joins TRBV7-2 and TRBJ2-5, with 8 positions matching TRBD1. The CDR3 extends over 15 amino acids. V gave up 4 bases and J gave up 11 bases; unmatched junction bases: 15. CDR1 is SGHTA and CDR2 is FQGNSA in the germline V gene. Written as DNA, the CDR3 is TGTGCCAGCAGCTACCGGACAGGGTCGGGGAATGAGCAGTACTTC. Translated, it gives CASSYRTGSGNEQYF.

The chain combines TRBV20-1 with TRBJ1-1; 9 nucleotides match TRBD1. The ends lost 6 bases at V and 0 bases at J; junction bases unmatched: 8. This CDR3 is built from 15 residues. Germline V gene lookup returns CDR1 DFQATT and CDR2 SNEGSKA (reference sequence). CDR3 DNA: TGCAGTGCAACACAGGGGGCATCGGTGAACACTGAAGCTTTCTTT. This sequence encodes CSATQGASVNTEAFF.